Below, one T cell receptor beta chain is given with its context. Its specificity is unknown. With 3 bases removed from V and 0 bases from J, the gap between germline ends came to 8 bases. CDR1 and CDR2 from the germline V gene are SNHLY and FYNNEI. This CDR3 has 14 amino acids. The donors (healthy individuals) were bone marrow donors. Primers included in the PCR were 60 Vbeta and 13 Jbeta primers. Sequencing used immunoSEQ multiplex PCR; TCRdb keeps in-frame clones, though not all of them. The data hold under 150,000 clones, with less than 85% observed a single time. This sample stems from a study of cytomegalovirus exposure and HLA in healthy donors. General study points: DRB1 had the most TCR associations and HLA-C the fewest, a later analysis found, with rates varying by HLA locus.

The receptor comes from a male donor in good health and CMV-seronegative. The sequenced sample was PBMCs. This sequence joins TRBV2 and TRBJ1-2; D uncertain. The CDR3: CASSDGIPNYGYTF. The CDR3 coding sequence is TGTGCCAGCAGTGACGGGATCCCTAACTATGGCTACACCTTC.